Shown below are 6 T cell receptor beta chains from a single sample sequenced in a study of T cells in women clearing cervical HPV infection. Assay: immunoSEQ multiplex PCR; the TCRdb copy retains only in-frame clones and omits some. The sample table sets out approximately 17,000 clones. The material sequenced was blood buffy coat. The receptors derive from a woman aged 18-69 years with a cervical HPV16 infection that either progressed to CIN3+ or cleared (not recorded which).

Concerning this clone itself: The sequence runs out 3 residues before the end of the CDR3; the remainder is reconstructed from the germline J gene. V and J are TRBV5-1 and TRBJ1-1; TRBD1 matches at 7 bases. Germline V CDR1 and CDR2: SGHRS, YFSETQ. This CDR3 spans 15 amino acids. The V segment lost 6 bases and the J segment 1 base; nucleotides outside the gene matches: 9. The CDR3 bases that were read are TGCGCCAGCAACCTCCTAGGGACAGCGAACACTGAA. Translated: CASNLLGTANTE. The full CDR3 protein is CASNLLGTANTEAFF. Full variable domain (outside the CDR3, taken from reference TRBV5-1 and TRBJ1-1): KAGVTQTPRYLIKTRGQQVTLSCSPISGHRSVSWYQQTPGQGLQFLFEYFSETQRNKGNFPGRFSGRQFSNSRSEMNVSTLELGDSALYLCASNLLGTANTEAFFGQGTRLTVV.

With respect to this clone: Read coverage stops 3 residues before the CDR3 terminus; the germline J gene supplies the remainder. The chain is built from TRBV2 and TRBJ1-5, with D tentatively TRBD1 (5 bases). Trimming stripped 8 bases from V and 4 bases from J, with 18 bases between. This CDR3 spans 15 amino acids. Germline V lookup: CDR1 SNHLY, CDR2 FYNNEI. Partial CDR3 DNA: TGTGCCAGCGGAGATAGGGGTGTACGGAATCAGCCC. It is translated as CASGDRGVRNQP. The full CDR3 protein is CASGDRGVRNQPQHF.

As to this clone: The read finishes 3 residues shy of the CDR3 end, and the germline J gene is used to complete it. The same CDR3 arises from other DNA sequences in this sample as well. V usage is TRBV2 and J usage is TRBJ1-5; 7 bases match TRBD1. The V gene's germline CDR1 is SNHLY and CDR2 FYNNEI. This CDR3 has 16 residues. Trimming removed 5 bases from V and 1 base from J; junction bases left unmatched: 8. The CDR3 sequence is CASSPQGGRSNQPQHF. CDR3 DNA (partial): TGTGCCAGCAGTCCTCAAGGGGGCAGGAGCAATCAGCCC.

CDR3 sequence reads: CASSVTGINEKLFF. The part of the CDR3 DNA that was read is TGTGCCAGCAGTGTCACAGGAATTAATGAAAAA. The chain uses TRBV28 and TRBJ1-4; TRBD1 might be the D (5 bases). The read gets to within 3 residues of the CDR3 end, and the germline J gene fills in the rest. Trimming stripped 5 bases from V and 4 bases from J, with 11 bases between. CDR1 MDHEN and CDR2 SYDVKM come from the germline V gene. This CDR3 spans 14 amino acids.

As to this clone: The read finishes 3 residues shy of the CDR3 end, and the germline J gene is used to complete it. The chain carries TRBV19 and TRBJ2-3; 9 bases line up with TRBD2. The CDR3 contains 18 residues. V was clipped by 7 bases and J by 4 bases; unmatched bases: 18. Germline V gene data show CDR1 as LNHDA and CDR2 as SQIVND (reference sequence). CDR3 amino acids: CASILQSGTSPTADTQYF. The DNA read from the CDR3 is TGTGCCAGTATTTTACAATCCGGGACTAGCCCTACAGCAGATACG.

On this clone itself: The read ends 3 residues before the CDR3 terminus; that terminus is restored from the germline J gene. This sequence joins TRBV19 and TRBJ2-7; D is perhaps TRBD2 (5 bases). V was pared by 3 bases and J by 5 bases, with 8 bases between. Germline assignment: CDR1 LNHDA and CDR2 SQIVND (reference sequence). CDR3 length equals 12 residues. The DNA read from the CDR3 is TGTGCCAGTAGTATCGGCGGGCACGAG. Its protein product is CASSIGGHE. The entire CDR3 is CASSIGGHEQYF. The full variable domain, in which reference TRBV19 and TRBJ2-7 provide the parts outside the CDR3, is DGGITQSPKYLFRKEGQNVTLSCEQNLNHDAMYWYRQDPGQGLRLIYYSQIVNDFQKGDIAEGYSVSREKKESFPLTVTSAQKNPTAFYLCASSIGGHEQYFGPGTRLTVT.